This T cell receptor (beta chain) was sequenced for a study of cytomegalovirus exposure and HLA in healthy donors. In the case of this clone: Antigen specificity is unknown.

The study's findings and limits: Researchers counted 164 TCR beta chains as cytomegalovirus-associated. A classifier reportedly called cytomegalovirus status with high sensitivity and specificity.

The CDR3 has 15 amino acids. Looked up from germline, CDR1 is SGHNT and CDR2 is YENEEA. V lost 2 bases to trimming and J lost 8 bases, with 16 bases between them. Here immunoSEQ multiplex PCR was the method, and the copy in TCRdb shows in-frame clones only, minus some. The repertoire has about 330,000 clones, approximately 86% of them found once; the top ten carry over 1%. The chain combines TRBV11-3 with TRBJ2-1; D may be TRBD2 (5 bases). Sequences were obtained from PBMCs. The receptor was derived from a woman aged 30 to 39 in good health and CMV-seropositive. CDR3 protein: CASSLITGSWDEQFF. In DNA, the CDR3 is TGTGCCAGCAGCTTAATAACGGGATCCTGGGATGAGCAGTTCTTC.